This TCR beta chain was documented in a study of Ad26.COV2.S vaccination and SARS-CoV-2 variants. Looking at the study overall: Within the COV1001 Ad26.COV2.S trial arm, the donor was enrolled. Ad26.COV2.S given intramuscularly, once or twice 56 days apart.

Treatment described: around 19 received Ad26.COV2.S at low or high dose, single or two shots; roughly five received placebo; per-sample allocation not given. Repertoires come from day 63 after the first vaccine or placebo injection. Study outcomes and limitations: Similar non-spike TCR breadth was seen in vaccine and placebo recipients. Reportedly, spike-specific CD8+ and CD4+ T cell responses achieved substantial breadth once vaccination had taken place.

Only in-frame clones appear in the TCRdb table, and some are missing; sequencing was by immunoSEQ multiplex PCR. The table includes around 450,000 clones, approximately 92% detected once. Remarks on this clone: What it recognizes is unknown.

The germline V gene has CDR1 PRHDT and CDR2 FYEKMQ (reference sequence). This CDR3 region has 15 residues. Trimming removed 5 bases from V and 3 bases from J; junction bases left unmatched: 9. This receptor was obtained from a person aged 18-65 years who received the Ad26.COV2.S COVID-19 vaccine or a placebo. This specimen was peripheral blood, taken in a trial of Ad26.COV2.S vaccine versus placebo. The J gene is TRBJ1-1, the V gene TRBV13; 7 bases are a match to TRBD1. The CDR3 region has the DNA TGTGCCAGCAGCACCGTAGGGGGCCCGGACACTGAAGCTTTCTTT. Amino acid sequence: CASSTVGGPDTEAFF. Looking up the rest from reference TRBV13 and TRBJ1-1 gives the full variable domain: AAGVIQSPRHLIKEKRETATLKCYPIPRHDTVYWYQQGPGQDPQFLISFYEKMQSDKGSIPDRFSAQQFSDYHSELNMSSLELGDSALYFCASSTVGGPDTEAFFGQGTRLTVV.